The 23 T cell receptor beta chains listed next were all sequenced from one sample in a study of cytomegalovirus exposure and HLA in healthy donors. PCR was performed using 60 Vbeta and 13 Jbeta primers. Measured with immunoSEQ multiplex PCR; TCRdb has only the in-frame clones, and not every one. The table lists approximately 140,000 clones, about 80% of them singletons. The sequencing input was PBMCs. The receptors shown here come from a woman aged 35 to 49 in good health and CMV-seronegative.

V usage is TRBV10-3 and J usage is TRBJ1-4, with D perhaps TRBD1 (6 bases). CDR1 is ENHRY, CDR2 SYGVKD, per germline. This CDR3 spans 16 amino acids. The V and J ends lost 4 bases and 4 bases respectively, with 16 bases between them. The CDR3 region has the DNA TGTGCCATCAGTGTAGGACCCAGCAGGGGTAATGAAAAACTGTTTTTT. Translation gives CAISVGPSRGNEKLFF.

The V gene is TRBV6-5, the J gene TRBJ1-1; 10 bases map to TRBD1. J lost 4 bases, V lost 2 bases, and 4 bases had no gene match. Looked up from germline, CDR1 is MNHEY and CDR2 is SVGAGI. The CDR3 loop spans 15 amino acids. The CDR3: CASSYLRTGGTEAFF. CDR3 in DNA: TGTGCCAGCAGTTACCTAAGGACAGGGGGCACTGAAGCTTTCTTT.

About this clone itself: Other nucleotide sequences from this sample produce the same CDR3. CDR3 sequence (DNA): TGCGCCAGCAGCCAGGAGGTGACTAGCAACAATGAGCAGTTCTTC. As protein: CASSQEVTSNNEQFF. The chain recombines TRBV4-3 with TRBJ2-1; 7 nucleotides match TRBD2. V dropped 3 bases and J dropped 5; count of bases not matched to a gene: 7. The CDR3 contains 15 residues. Germline CDR1 reads LGHNA; CDR2 reads YSLEER.

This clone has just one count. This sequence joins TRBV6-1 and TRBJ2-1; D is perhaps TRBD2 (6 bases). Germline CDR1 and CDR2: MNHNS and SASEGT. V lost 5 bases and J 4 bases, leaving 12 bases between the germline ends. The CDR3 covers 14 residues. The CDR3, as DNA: TGTGCCAGCAGTCTTAGCGGCCTGTACAATGAGCAGTTCTTC. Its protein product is CASSLSGLYNEQFF.

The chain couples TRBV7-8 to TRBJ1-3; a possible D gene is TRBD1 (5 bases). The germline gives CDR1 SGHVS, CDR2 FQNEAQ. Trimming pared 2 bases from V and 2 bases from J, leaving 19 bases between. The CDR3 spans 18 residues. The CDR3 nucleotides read TGTGCCAGCAGCTTAAGGCGGACACTTAGGGGCACTGGAAACACCATATATTTT. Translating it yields CASSLRRTLRGTGNTIYF.

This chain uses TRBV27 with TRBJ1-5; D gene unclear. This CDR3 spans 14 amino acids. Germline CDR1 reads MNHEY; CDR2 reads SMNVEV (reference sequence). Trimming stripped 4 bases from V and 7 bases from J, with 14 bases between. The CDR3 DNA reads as TGTGCCAGCAGTTGGACGGGGATTGGACAGCCCCAGCATTTT. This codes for CASSWTGIGQPQHF.

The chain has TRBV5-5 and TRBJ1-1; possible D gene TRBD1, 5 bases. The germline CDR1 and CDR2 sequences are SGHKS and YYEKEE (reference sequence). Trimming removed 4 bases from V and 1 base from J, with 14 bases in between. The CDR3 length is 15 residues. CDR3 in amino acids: CASSVTGLTNTEAFF. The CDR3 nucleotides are TGTGCCAGCAGCGTGACGGGACTAACGAACACTGAAGCTTTCTTT.

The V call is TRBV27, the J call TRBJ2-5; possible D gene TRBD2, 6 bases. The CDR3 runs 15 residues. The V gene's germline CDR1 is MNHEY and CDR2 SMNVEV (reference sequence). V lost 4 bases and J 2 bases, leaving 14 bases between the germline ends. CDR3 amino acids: CASSSGTGGQETQYF. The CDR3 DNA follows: TGTGCCAGCAGTTCCGGGACTGGCGGACAAGAGACCCAGTACTTC.

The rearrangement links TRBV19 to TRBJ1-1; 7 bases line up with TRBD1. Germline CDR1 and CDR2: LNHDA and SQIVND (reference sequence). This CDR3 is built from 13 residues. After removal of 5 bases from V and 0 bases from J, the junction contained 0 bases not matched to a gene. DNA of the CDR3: TGTGCCAGTAGTGGGACAGTGAACACTGAAGCTTTCTTT. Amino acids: CASSGTVNTEAFF.

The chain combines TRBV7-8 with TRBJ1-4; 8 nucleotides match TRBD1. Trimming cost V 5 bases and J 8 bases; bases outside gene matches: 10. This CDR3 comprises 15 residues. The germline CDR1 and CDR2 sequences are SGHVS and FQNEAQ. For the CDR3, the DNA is TGTGCCAGCAGCCTCCGCGACAGGGGTGGGGAAAAACTGTTTTTT. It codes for CASSLRDRGGEKLFF.

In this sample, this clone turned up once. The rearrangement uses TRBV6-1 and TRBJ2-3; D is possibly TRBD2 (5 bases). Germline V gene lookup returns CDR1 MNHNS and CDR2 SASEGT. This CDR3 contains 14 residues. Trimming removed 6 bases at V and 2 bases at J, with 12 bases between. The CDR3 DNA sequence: TGTGCCAGCAGCGAGGGATTCTACACAGATACGCAGTATTTT. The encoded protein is CASSEGFYTDTQYF.

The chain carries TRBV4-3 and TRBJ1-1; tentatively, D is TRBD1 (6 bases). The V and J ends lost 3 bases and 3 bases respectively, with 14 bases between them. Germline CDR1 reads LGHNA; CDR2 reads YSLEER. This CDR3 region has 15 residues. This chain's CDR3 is CASSHERGGYTEAFF. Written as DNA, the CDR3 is TGCGCCAGCAGCCACGAGAGGGGGGGATACACTGAAGCTTTCTTT.

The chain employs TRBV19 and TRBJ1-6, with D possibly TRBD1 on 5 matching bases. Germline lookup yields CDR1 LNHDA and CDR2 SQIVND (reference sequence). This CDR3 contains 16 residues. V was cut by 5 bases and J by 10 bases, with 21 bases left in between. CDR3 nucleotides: TGTGCCAGTAGTCCCCGCAGGGCCGGTCTACGCTCACCCCTCCACTTT. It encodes CASSPRRAGLRSPLHF.

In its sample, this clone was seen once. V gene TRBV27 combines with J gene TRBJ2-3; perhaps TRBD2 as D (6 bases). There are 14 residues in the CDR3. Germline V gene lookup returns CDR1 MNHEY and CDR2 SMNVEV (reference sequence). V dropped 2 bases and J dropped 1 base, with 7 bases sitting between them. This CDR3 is CASSLTGGTDTQYF. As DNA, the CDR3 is TGTGCCAGCAGTTTAACGGGGGGCACAGATACGCAGTATTTT.

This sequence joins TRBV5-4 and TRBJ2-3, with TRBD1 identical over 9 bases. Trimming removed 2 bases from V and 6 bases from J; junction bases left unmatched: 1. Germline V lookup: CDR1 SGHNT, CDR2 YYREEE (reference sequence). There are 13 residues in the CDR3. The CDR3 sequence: CASSLQGADTQYF. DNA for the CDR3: TGTGCCAGCAGCTTACAGGGGGCGGATACGCAGTATTTT.

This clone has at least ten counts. CDR3 in amino acids: CASSPPFGTRGSREQFF. The CDR3 DNA follows: TGTGCCAGCAGCCCCCCTTTCGGGACTAGGGGATCGCGGGAGCAGTTCTTC. The rearrangement uses TRBV13 and TRBJ2-1; the match to TRBD2 covers 8 bases. V was clipped by 5 bases and J by 10 bases; unmatched bases: 19. Germline values: CDR1 PRHDT, CDR2 FYEKMQ (reference sequence). The CDR3 totals 17 residues. Combining the CDR3 with reference TRBV13 and TRBJ2-1 gives the whole variable domain AAGVIQSPRHLIKEKRETATLKCYPIPRHDTVYWYQQGPGQDPQFLISFYEKMQSDKGSIPDRFSAQQFSDYHSELNMSSLELGDSALYFCASSPPFGTRGSREQFFGPGTRLTVL.

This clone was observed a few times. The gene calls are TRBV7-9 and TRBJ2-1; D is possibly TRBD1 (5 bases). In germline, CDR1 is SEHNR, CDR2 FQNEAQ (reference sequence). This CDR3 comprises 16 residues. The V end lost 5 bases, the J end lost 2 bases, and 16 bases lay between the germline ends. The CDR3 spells CASSPPRTYPYNEQFF. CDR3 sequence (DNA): TGTGCCAGCAGCCCCCCGAGGACATACCCCTACAATGAGCAGTTCTTC.

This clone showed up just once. The CDR3 DNA sequence: TGCGCCAGCAGCTTGGACAGGGGAACCGGGGAGCTGTTTTTT. As protein: CASSLDRGTGELFF. The chain uses TRBV5-1 and TRBJ2-2, with 7 bases aligning to TRBD1. The CDR3 length is 14 residues. Losses at the gene ends were 0 bases for V and 5 bases for J; bases not matched to a gene: 1. Per the germline V gene, CDR1 is SGHRS and CDR2 is YFSETQ.

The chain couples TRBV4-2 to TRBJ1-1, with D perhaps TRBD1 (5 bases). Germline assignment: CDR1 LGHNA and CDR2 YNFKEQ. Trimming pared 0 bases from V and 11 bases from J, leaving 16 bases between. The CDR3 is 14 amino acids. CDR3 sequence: CASSQEGQGLIAFF. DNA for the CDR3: TGTGCCAGCAGCCAAGAGGGGCAGGGATTGATTGCTTTCTTT.

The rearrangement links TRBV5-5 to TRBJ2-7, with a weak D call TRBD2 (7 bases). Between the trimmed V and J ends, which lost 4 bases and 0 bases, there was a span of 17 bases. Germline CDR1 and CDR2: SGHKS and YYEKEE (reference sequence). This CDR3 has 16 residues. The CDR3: CASSQERDIDSYEQYF. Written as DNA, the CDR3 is TGTGCCAGCAGCCAGGAGCGGGACATAGACTCCTACGAGCAGTACTTC.

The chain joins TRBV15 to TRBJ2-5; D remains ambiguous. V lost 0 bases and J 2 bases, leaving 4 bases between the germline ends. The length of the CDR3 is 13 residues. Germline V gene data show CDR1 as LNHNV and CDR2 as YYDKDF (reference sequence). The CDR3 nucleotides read TGTGCCACCAGCAGAGATCTGCAAGAGACCCAGTACTTC. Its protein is CATSRDLQETQYF.

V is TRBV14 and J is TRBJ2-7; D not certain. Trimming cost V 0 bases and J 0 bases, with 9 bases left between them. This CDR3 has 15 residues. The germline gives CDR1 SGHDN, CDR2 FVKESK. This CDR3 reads CASSQDRPASYEQYF. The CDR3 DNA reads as TGTGCCAGCAGCCAAGACAGGCCCGCCTCCTACGAGCAGTACTTC.

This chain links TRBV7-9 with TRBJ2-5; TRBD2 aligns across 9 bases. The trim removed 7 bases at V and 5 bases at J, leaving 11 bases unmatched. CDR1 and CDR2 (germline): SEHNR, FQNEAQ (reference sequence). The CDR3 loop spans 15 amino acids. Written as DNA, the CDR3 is TGTGCCAGCACCCTAGCGGGGAGGGTAGAGGAGACCCAGTACTTC. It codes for CASTLAGRVEETQYF.